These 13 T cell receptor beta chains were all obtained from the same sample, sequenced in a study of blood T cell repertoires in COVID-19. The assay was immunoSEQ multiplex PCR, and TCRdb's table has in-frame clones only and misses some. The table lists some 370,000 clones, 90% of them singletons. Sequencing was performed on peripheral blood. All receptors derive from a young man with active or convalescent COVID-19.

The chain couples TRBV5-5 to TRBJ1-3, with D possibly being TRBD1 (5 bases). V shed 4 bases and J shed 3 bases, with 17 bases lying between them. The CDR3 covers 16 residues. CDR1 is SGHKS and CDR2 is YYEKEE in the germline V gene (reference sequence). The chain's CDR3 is CASSPTGGTGGNTIYF. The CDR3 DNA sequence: TGTGCCAGCAGCCCGACGGGGGGAACTGGTGGAAACACCATATATTTT.

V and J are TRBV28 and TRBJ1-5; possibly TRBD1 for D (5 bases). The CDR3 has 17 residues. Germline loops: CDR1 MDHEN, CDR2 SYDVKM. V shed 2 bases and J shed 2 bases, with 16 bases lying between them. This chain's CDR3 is CASSLSDGAHGNQPQHF. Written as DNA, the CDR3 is TGTGCCAGCAGTTTAAGTGATGGGGCGCATGGCAATCAGCCCCAGCATTTT.

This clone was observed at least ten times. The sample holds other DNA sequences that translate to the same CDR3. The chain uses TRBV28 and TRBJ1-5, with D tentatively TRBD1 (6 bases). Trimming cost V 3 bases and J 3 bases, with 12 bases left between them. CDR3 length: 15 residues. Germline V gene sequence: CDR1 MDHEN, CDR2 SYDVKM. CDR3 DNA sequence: TGTGCCAGCAGTTTGGCAGGGGCATACAATCAGCCCCAGCATTTT. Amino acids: CASSLAGAYNQPQHF.

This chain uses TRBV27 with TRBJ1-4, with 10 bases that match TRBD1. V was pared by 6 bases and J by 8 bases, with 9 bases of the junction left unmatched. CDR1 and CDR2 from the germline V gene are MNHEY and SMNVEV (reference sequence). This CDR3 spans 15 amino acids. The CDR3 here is CASSGPGTGEEKLFF. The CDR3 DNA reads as TGTGCCAGCAGCGGTCCCGGGACAGGGGAGGAAAAACTGTTTTTT.

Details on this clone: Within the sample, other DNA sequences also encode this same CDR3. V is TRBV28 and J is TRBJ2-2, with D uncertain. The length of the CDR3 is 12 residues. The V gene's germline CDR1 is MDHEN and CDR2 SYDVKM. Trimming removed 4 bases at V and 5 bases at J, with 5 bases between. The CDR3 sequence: CASSSSTGELFF. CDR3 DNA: TGTGCCAGCAGTTCTTCTACCGGGGAGCTGTTTTTT.

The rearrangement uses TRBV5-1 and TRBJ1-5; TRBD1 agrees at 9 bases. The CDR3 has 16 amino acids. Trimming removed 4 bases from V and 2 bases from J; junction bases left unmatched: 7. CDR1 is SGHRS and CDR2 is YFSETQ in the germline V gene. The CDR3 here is CASSEGTGKGNQPQHF. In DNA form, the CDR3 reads TGCGCCAGCAGCGAGGGGACAGGGAAGGGCAATCAGCCCCAGCATTTT.

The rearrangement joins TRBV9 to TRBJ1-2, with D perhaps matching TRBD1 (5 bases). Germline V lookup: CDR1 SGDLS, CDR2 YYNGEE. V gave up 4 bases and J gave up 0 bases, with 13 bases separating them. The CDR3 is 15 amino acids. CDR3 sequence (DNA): TGTGCCAGCAGCTTAACAGGAAATCCTAACTATGGCTACACCTTC. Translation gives CASSLTGNPNYGYTF.

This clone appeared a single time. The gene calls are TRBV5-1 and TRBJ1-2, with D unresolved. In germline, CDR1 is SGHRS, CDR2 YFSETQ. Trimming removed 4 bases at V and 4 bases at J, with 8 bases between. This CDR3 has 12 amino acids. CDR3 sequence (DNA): TGCGCCAGCAGCGGCGGTCCCTATGGCTACACCTTC. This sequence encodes CASSGGPYGYTF.

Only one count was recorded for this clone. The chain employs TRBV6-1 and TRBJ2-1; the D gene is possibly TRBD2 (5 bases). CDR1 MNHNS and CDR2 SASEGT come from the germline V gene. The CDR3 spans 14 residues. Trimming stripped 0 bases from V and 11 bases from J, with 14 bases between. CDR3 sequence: CASSEAGKLVKQFF. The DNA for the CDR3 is TGTGCCAGCAGTGAAGCGGGGAAACTAGTCAAGCAGTTCTTC.

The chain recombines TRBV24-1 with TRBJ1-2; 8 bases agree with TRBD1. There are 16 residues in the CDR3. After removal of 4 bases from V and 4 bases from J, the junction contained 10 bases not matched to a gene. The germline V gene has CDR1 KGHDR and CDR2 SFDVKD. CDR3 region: CATSDLGQGSLYGYTF. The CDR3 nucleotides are TGTGCCACCAGTGACCTCGGACAGGGATCCCTCTATGGCTACACCTTC.

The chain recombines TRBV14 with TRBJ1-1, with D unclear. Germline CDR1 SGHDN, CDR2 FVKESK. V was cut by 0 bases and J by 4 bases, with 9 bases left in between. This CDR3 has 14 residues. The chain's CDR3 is CASSQDRQRTEAFF. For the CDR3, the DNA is TGTGCCAGCAGCCAAGATCGGCAGCGCACTGAAGCTTTCTTT.

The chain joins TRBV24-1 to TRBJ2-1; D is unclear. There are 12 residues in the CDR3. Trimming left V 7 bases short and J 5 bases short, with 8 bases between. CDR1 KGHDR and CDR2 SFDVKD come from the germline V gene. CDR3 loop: CATSLQDNEQFF. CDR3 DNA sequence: TGTGCCACCAGCCTTCAGGACAATGAGCAGTTCTTC.

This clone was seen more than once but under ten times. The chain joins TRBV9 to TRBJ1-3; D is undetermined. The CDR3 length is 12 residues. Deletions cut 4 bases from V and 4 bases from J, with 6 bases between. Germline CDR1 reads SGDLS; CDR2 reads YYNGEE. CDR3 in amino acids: CASSPRGNTIYF. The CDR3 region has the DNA TGTGCCAGCAGCCCACGGGGAAACACCATATATTTT.